The TCR beta chain described here comes from a study of blood T cell repertoires in COVID-19. Study-level background: Researchers got acute and convalescent COVID-19 samples from the United States, Italy and Spain. From T cells, B-cell-depleted T cells, or PBMCs came the material, which was cDNA or gDNA.

This clone has just a few counts. The assay was immunoSEQ multiplex PCR, and TCRdb's table has in-frame clones only and misses some. The sample yields around 240,000 clones, around 86% seen once. Germline CDR1 reads MDHEN; CDR2 reads SYDVKM. This CDR3 spans 16 amino acids. V shed 6 bases and J 0 bases; nucleotides not matched to a gene: 6. The chain has TRBV28 and TRBJ1-3; 9 nucleotides align to TRBD1. Sequenced material: PBMCs or T cells enriched from blood (not recorded which). The clonotype comes from a woman between 50 and 59 years old who had recovered from COVID-19. The CDR3: CASRSQGAVSGNTIYF. Written as DNA, the CDR3 is TGTGCCAGCAGATCACAGGGGGCGGTCTCTGGAAACACCATATATTTT.